A single sample gave rise to the 32 T cell receptor beta chains below, sequenced in a study of blood T cell repertoires in COVID-19. Generated by immunoSEQ multiplex PCR, the TCRdb table keeps only in-frame clones and is missing some. Here the sample spans under 200,000 clones, 85% to 90% being singletons. Input material: peripheral blood. The receptors stem from a woman older than 75 with COVID-19, enrolled during active disease.

The rearrangement links TRBV6-2 or TRBV6-3 to TRBJ1-2; 12 bases are shared with TRBD1. The CDR3 contains 15 residues. CDR1 MNHEY and CDR2 SVGEGT come from the germline V gene. The V segment lost 2 bases and the J segment 8 bases; nucleotides outside the gene matches: 6. The chain's CDR3 is CASSYTGQGASGYTF. The CDR3 nucleotides read TGTGCCAGCAGTTACACGGGACAGGGGGCTTCGGGCTACACCTTC.

This sequence joins TRBV3-1 (or the pseudogene TRBV3-2) and TRBJ2-5; TRBD2 is a possible D gene (6 bases). With 7 bases removed from V and 5 bases from J, the gap between germline ends came to 17 bases. Germline-derived CDR1 and CDR2 are LGHDT and YNNKEL (reference sequence). CDR3 size: 14 residues. The CDR3 spells CASTRTRGGETQYF. CDR3 coding DNA: TGTGCCAGCACCCGTACCCGTGGGGGGGAGACCCAGTACTTC.

This clone was picked up a small number of times. J is TRBJ2-4 and V is TRBV11-2; TRBD2 matches 8 bases. There are 16 residues in the CDR3. Germline V gene sequence: CDR1 SGHAT, CDR2 FQNNGV. J was trimmed by 6 bases and V by 5 bases; bases with no gene match: 12. The CDR3 DNA reads as TGTGCCAGCAGCGCCTCTTCGGGACTAGTCGGAAACATTCAGTACTTC. Translating gives CASSASSGLVGNIQYF.

The CDR3 region is CASRDVGRAYEQYF. CDR3 in DNA: TGTGCCAGCAGAGACGTAGGCAGGGCTTACGAGCAGTACTTC. The gene calls are TRBV28 and TRBJ2-7; D possibly corresponds to TRBD1 (5 bases). V was shortened by 6 bases and J by 4 bases, with 16 bases between the two germline ends. From germline, CDR1 is MDHEN and CDR2 SYDVKM. CDR3 length: 14 residues.

The genes are TRBV3-1 (or the pseudogene TRBV3-2) and TRBJ1-6; 9 bases align to TRBD1. V trimming: 4 bases; J trimming: 9 bases; junction bases outside the gene matches: 7. CDR3 length equals 15 residues. Germline V CDR1 and CDR2: LGHDT, YNNKEL (reference sequence). The CDR3 region has the DNA TGTGCCAGCAGCCGGACAGGGGTTGGGGGTTCACCCCTCCACTTT. Translated, it gives CASSRTGVGGSPLHF.

The J gene is TRBJ2-5, the V gene TRBV2; 9 bases fit TRBD1. V shed 5 bases, J shed 3 bases, and the junction held 1 base outside the gene matches. This CDR3 comprises 13 residues. Germline CDR1 reads SNHLY; CDR2 reads FYNNEI. CDR3 DNA: TGTGCCAGCAGTAGGGACAGGGAAGAGACCCAGTACTTC. Amino acids: CASSRDREETQYF.

J is TRBJ2-3 and V is TRBV4-1; the match to TRBD1 covers 9 bases. The V gene end was trimmed by 3 bases and the J gene end by 3 bases; junction bases not matched to a gene: 4. The CDR3 is made up of 15 amino acids. Looked up from germline, CDR1 is MGHRA and CDR2 is YSYEKL. Written as DNA, the CDR3 is TGCGCCAGCAGCCATTCGGGACAGGGAACAGATACGCAGTATTTT. As protein: CASSHSGQGTDTQYF.

The chain carries TRBV28 and TRBJ1-1; 7 bases agree with TRBD1. The germline CDR1 and CDR2 sequences are MDHEN and SYDVKM. With 6 bases clipped from V and 10 bases from J, the junction kept 14 bases outside the gene matches. The CDR3 loop spans 14 amino acids. The CDR3, as DNA: TGTGCCAGCAGGCTAGGGACAGCCACCCCCCGAGCTTTCTTT. Protein product: CASRLGTATPRAFF.

This rearrangement joins TRBV19 to TRBJ1-1; TRBD1 agrees at 8 bases. Germline V gene data show CDR1 as LNHDA and CDR2 as SQIVND (reference sequence). V shed 6 bases and J 10 bases; nucleotides not matched to a gene: 4. This CDR3 region has 11 residues. The CDR3 reads CASSQGAGAFF. The DNA of the CDR3 is TGTGCCAGTAGCCAGGGGGCTGGAGCTTTCTTT.

This clone was observed once. The genes are TRBV29-1 and TRBJ1-2; the match to TRBD1 covers 11 bases. The ends lost 0 bases at V and 1 base at J; junction bases unmatched: 10. The CDR3 spans 18 residues. The V gene's germline CDR1 is SQVTM and CDR2 ANQGSEA. CDR3: CSVEDLTGTGGLNYGYTF. In DNA, the CDR3 is TGCAGCGTTGAAGATCTCACGGGGACAGGGGGGCTTAACTATGGCTACACCTTC.

V and J are TRBV18 and TRBJ2-5; 7 bases match TRBD2. Germline V CDR1 and CDR2: KGHSH, LQKENI. This CDR3 comprises 13 residues. The V and J ends lost 2 bases and 9 bases, in that order; junction bases with no gene match: 6. DNA of the CDR3: TGTGCCAGCTCACCAGAGGAACGGGGGGCCCAGTACTTC. Encoded protein: CASSPEERGAQYF.

The rearrangement joins TRBV5-4 to TRBJ1-6, with unresolved D. V lost 2 bases to trimming and J lost 0 bases, with 12 bases between them. Germline V gene data show CDR1 as SGHNT and CDR2 as YYREEE (reference sequence). The CDR3 totals 17 residues. The DNA of the CDR3 is TGTGCCAGCAGCTTCTCTCAACACAGCTCCTATAATTCACCCCTCCACTTT. Its protein product is CASSFSQHSSYNSPLHF.

The chain employs TRBV6-4 and TRBJ1-2; TRBD1 matches 9 bases. This CDR3 is 13 amino acids long. Germline trimming cut 3 bases from V and 5 bases from J; bases unmatched to any gene: 1. The germline V gene encodes CDR1 MRHNA and CDR2 SNTAGT. CDR3 region: CASSDGTGYGYTF. CDR3 in DNA: TGTGCCAGCAGTGATGGGACAGGGTATGGCTACACCTTC.

The chain is built from TRBV19 and TRBJ2-2, with 7 bases matching TRBD2. Trimming cost V 3 bases and J 2 bases; bases outside gene matches: 3. CDR1 is LNHDA, CDR2 SQIVND, per germline (reference sequence). The CDR3 has 15 residues. DNA of the CDR3: TGTGCCAGTAGTATGGGAGGGTTTAACACCGGGGAGCTGTTTTTT. Amino acid sequence: CASSMGGFNTGELFF.

The rearrangement uses TRBV19 and TRBJ2-5; 9 bases line up with TRBD2. The CDR3 loop spans 15 amino acids. CDR1 and CDR2 from the germline V gene are LNHDA and SQIVND (reference sequence). V shed 4 bases and J 4 bases; nucleotides not matched to a gene: 7. The CDR3 loop is CASSTLSGRRETQYF. In nucleotides, the CDR3 is TGTGCCAGTAGTACTCTAAGCGGGAGGAGAGAGACCCAGTACTTC.

J is TRBJ2-5 and V is TRBV19; 7 positions agree with TRBD2. The CDR3 loop spans 15 amino acids. V lost 1 base to trimming and J lost 4 bases; unmatched junction nucleotides: 6. The germline CDR1 and CDR2 sequences are LNHDA and SQIVND (reference sequence). The CDR3 is CASSIARGSVETQYF. DNA of the CDR3: TGTGCCAGTAGTATAGCACGCGGGAGCGTAGAGACCCAGTACTTC. Filled out from reference TRBV19 and TRBJ2-5, the complete variable domain reads DGGITQSPKYLFRKEGQNVTLSCEQNLNHDAMYWYRQDPGQGLRLIYYSQIVNDFQKGDIAEGYSVSREKKESFPLTVTSAQKNPTAFYLCASSIARGSVETQYFGPGTRLLVL.

The gene calls are TRBV29-1 and TRBJ2-7, with D possibly being TRBD1 (6 bases). Germline CDR1 reads SQVTM; CDR2 reads ANQGSEA. Trimming took 2 bases from V and 1 from J, leaving 15 bases between them. This CDR3 is built from 15 residues. The CDR3 region has the DNA TGCAGCGTTGAAACAGGGAGAAGCTCTTCCTACGAGCAGTACTTC. Translated: CSVETGRSSSYEQYF.

The chain has TRBV3-1 (or the pseudogene TRBV3-2) and TRBJ2-2; possible D gene TRBD1, 6 bases. Germline assignment: CDR1 LGHDT and CDR2 YNNKEL (reference sequence). Trimming removed 8 bases from V and 5 bases from J, with 12 bases in between. The CDR3 extends over 13 amino acids. Written as DNA, the CDR3 is TGTGCCAGCCTGCAGGGGTTAACCGGGGAGCTGTTTTTT. Translating it yields CASLQGLTGELFF.

V usage is TRBV6-2 or TRBV6-3 and J usage is TRBJ2-7; a possible D gene is TRBD2 (5 bases). This CDR3 region has 16 residues. Germline lookup yields CDR1 MNHEY and CDR2 SVGEGT. Trimming cost V 5 bases and J 4 bases, with 21 bases left between them. The CDR3 coding sequence is TGTGCCAGCAGTCAGACCGGGATAGACGGCCGATACGAGCAGTACTTC. Residues: CASSQTGIDGRYEQYF.

The chain has TRBV7-9 and TRBJ1-2; D remains ambiguous. The CDR3 loop spans 14 amino acids. Deletions cut 3 bases from V and 0 bases from J, with 8 bases between. CDR1 SEHNR and CDR2 FQNEAQ come from the germline V gene (reference sequence). CDR3 in amino acids: CASSFLEANYGYTF. The CDR3 DNA follows: TGTGCCAGCAGCTTCCTAGAAGCTAACTATGGCTACACCTTC.

The V and J genes are TRBV19 and TRBJ1-5; 9 bases match TRBD1. Trimming removed 8 bases from V and 6 bases from J; junction bases left unmatched: 11. The V gene's germline CDR1 is LNHDA and CDR2 SQIVND (reference sequence). This CDR3 is 15 amino acids long. Here the CDR3 reads CASDTGTGPFQPQHF. DNA of the CDR3: TGTGCCAGTGATACCGGGACAGGGCCTTTTCAGCCCCAGCATTTT.

This chain joins TRBV28 and TRBJ1-6, with D possibly being TRBD1 (6 bases). This CDR3 contains 13 residues. Germline V lookup: CDR1 MDHEN, CDR2 SYDVKM. The V gene lost 6 bases and the J gene lost 10 bases, with 13 bases spanning the gap. CDR3 region: CASRKQGESPLHF. The CDR3 region has the DNA TGTGCCAGCAGGAAACAGGGAGAATCACCCCTCCACTTT.

This clone was counted a single time. V and J are TRBV7-9 and TRBJ2-7, with D unclear. CDR3 length equals 14 residues. The V gene's germline CDR1 is SEHNR and CDR2 FQNEAQ (reference sequence). Trimming removed 5 bases at V and 2 bases at J, with 13 bases between. The CDR3 region is CASSQPTGPYEQYF. The CDR3 coding sequence is TGTGCCAGCAGCCAACCGACGGGTCCCTACGAGCAGTACTTC.

This sequence joins TRBV7-8 and TRBJ2-4; possible D gene TRBD2, 5 bases. CDR3 size: 13 residues. V was trimmed by 3 bases and J by 14 bases, leaving 17 bases between them. Germline lookup yields CDR1 SGHVS and CDR2 FQNEAQ. The CDR3 reads CASSFSTGREKYF. As DNA, the CDR3 is TGTGCCAGCAGCTTTTCGACGGGGAGAGAAAAGTACTTC.

This clone was observed a few times. The chain has TRBV5-1 and TRBJ1-1; D not resolved. The CDR3 is 14 amino acids. Germline V gene lookup returns CDR1 SGHRS and CDR2 YFSETQ. V was shortened by 1 base and J by 1 base, with 8 bases between the two germline ends. The CDR3: CASSLWPKNTEAFF. Written as DNA, the CDR3 is TGCGCCAGCAGCTTGTGGCCGAAGAACACTGAAGCTTTCTTT.

The chain joins TRBV5-6 to TRBJ2-1; TRBD2 aligns across 8 bases. This CDR3 spans 16 amino acids. The J segment lost 0 bases and the V segment lost 7 bases, leaving 9 bases of the junction unmatched. From germline, CDR1 is SGHDT and CDR2 YYEEEE. The CDR3 sequence: CASALLSGSSYNEQFF. For the CDR3, the DNA is TGTGCCAGCGCCCTTCTCAGCGGGAGCTCCTACAATGAGCAGTTCTTC.

This clone was seen only a few times. The gene calls are TRBV7-2 and TRBJ1-5; tentative D call: TRBD1 (6 bases). The CDR3 is made up of 13 amino acids. Germline V gene sequence: CDR1 SGHTA, CDR2 FQGNSA. V shed 4 bases and J shed 4 bases, with 8 bases lying between them. CDR3 nucleotide sequence: TGTGCCAGCAGCTCCACAGGGAATCAGCCCCAGCATTTT. It specifies CASSSTGNQPQHF. Filled out from reference TRBV7-2 and TRBJ1-5, the complete variable domain reads GAGVSQSPSNKVTEKGKDVELRCDPISGHTALYWYRQSLGQGLEFLIYFQGNSAPDKSGLPSDRFSAERTGGSVSTLTIQRTQQEDSAVYLCASSSTGNQPQHFGDGTRLSIL.

This clone was seen a few times. The chain is built from TRBV4-2 and TRBJ1-2, with 9 bases that match TRBD1. Germline loops: CDR1 LGHNA, CDR2 YNFKEQ. Germline trimming cut 3 bases from V and 0 bases from J; bases unmatched to any gene: 14. The CDR3 consists of 19 residues. CDR3 coding DNA: TGTGCCAGCAGCCAGGACGGACAGGGGCTTATATTAGCTAACTATGGCTACACCTTC. Residues: CASSQDGQGLILANYGYTF.

This clone was observed a single time. This chain uses TRBV5-6 with TRBJ1-5; TRBD1 is a possible D gene (5 bases). Trimming left V 2 bases short and J 5 bases short, with 14 bases between. This CDR3 has 15 residues. CDR1 is SGHDT and CDR2 is YYEEEE in the germline V gene. The CDR3: CASSFQSRVDQPQHF. The CDR3 DNA sequence: TGTGCCAGCAGCTTCCAGTCCAGGGTCGATCAGCCCCAGCATTTT.

This rearrangement joins TRBV12-3 or TRBV12-4 to TRBJ1-2, with 9 nucleotides matching TRBD1. Unmatched junction bases numbered 6, after V lost 6 bases and J lost 7 bases. This CDR3 is built from 13 residues. CDR3 sequence (DNA): TGTGCCAGCAGCAACCAGGACAGGGGTGGCTACACCTTC. The encoded protein is CASSNQDRGGYTF.

The rearrangement links TRBV3-1 (or the pseudogene TRBV3-2) to TRBJ2-6; 10 bases are a match to TRBD1. J lost 0 bases, V lost 7 bases, and 6 bases had no gene match. CDR1 LGHDT and CDR2 YNNKEL come from the germline V gene (reference sequence). The CDR3 has 17 residues. CDR3 loop: CASTWTGGISGANVLTF. CDR3 DNA: TGTGCCAGCACCTGGACAGGGGGGATCTCTGGGGCCAACGTCCTGACTTTC.

The V call is TRBV9, the J call TRBJ2-5; TRBD2 matches at 7 bases. Looked up from germline, CDR1 is SGDLS and CDR2 is YYNGEE. With V trimmed by 0 bases and J by 2 bases, 4 bases remained unmatched. The CDR3 is made up of 15 amino acids. The chain's CDR3 is CASSVASGKQETQYF. CDR3 DNA sequence: TGTGCCAGCAGCGTAGCTAGCGGAAAACAAGAGACCCAGTACTTC. The variable domain in full, with the rest retrieved from reference TRBV9 and TRBJ2-5, is DSGVTQTPKHLITATGQRVTLRCSPRSGDLSVYWYQQSLDQGLQFLIQYYNGEERAKGNILERFSAQQFPDLHSELNLSSLELGDSALYFCASSVASGKQETQYFGPGTRLLVL.